The 24 T cell receptor beta chains below all came from one sample that was sequenced in a study of post-analysis software for immune sequencing data. Notes on the study in general: Comparison of patients with controls showed 5 or 6 TRBV segments more frequent in patients, TRBV5-6, TRBV5-1 and TRBV20-1 among them.

Antigens of these TCRs are unknown. TCR beta libraries were prepared from cDNA with unique molecular identifiers. TCRdb processed the PCR reads anew with MiXCR; each CDR3 protein has one entry. The sample holds roughly 730,000 distinct CDR3 sequences, roughly 30% seen once. Source material: blood. All receptors derive from a girl between 10 and 17 years old with multiple sclerosis.

This clonotype was detected a few times. The chain employs TRBV20-1 and TRBJ2-1; TRBD2 matches at 10 bases. This CDR3 is built from 14 residues. The germline gives CDR1 DFQATT, CDR2 SNEGSKA (reference sequence). This CDR3 is CSANLAGVKNEQFF. CDR3 DNA: TGCAGCGCAAATCTAGCGGGAGTGAAAAATGAGCAGTTCTTC.

This clonotype has at least ten counts. This sequence joins TRBV25-1 and TRBJ2-1; the D gene is possibly TRBD2 (6 bases). V was cut by 1 base and J by 8 bases, with 12 bases left in between. The CDR3 runs 14 residues. Looked up from germline, CDR1 is MGHDK and CDR2 is SYGVNS. CDR3 amino acids: CASSEFTSIYEQFF. The CDR3 DNA follows: TGTGCCAGCAGTGAATTTACTAGCATCTATGAGCAGTTCTTC.

The chain has TRBV20-1 and TRBJ1-5; D unresolved. With 3 bases removed from V and 7 bases from J, the gap between germline ends came to 13 bases. The CDR3 is made up of 13 amino acids. CDR1 is DFQATT and CDR2 is SNEGSKA in the germline V gene (reference sequence). CDR3 DNA sequence: TGCAGTGCTAGGGAAGGGATGGGACAGCCCCAGCATTTT. This gives the protein CSAREGMGQPQHF.

The chain joins TRBV20-1 to TRBJ2-1; 8 nucleotides line up with TRBD2. V dropped 3 bases and J dropped 5; count of bases not matched to a gene: 15. The germline gives CDR1 DFQATT, CDR2 SNEGSKA (reference sequence). The CDR3 contains 17 residues. CDR3: CSASERGGLGGDNEQFF. CDR3 DNA: TGCAGTGCTAGCGAACGAGGGGGACTAGGCGGGGACAATGAGCAGTTCTTC.

This clonotype was picked up a small number of times. The V and J genes are TRBV7-8 and TRBJ1-2; D is unresolved. The CDR3 covers 13 residues. The germline CDR1 and CDR2 sequences are SGHVS and FQNEAQ. Trimming cost V 4 bases and J 4 bases, with 10 bases left between them. CDR3 sequence (DNA): TGTGCCAGCAGCTACCCGGGTTTCTATGGCTACACCTTC. Amino acid sequence: CASSYPGFYGYTF.

V gene TRBV15 combines with J gene TRBJ1-4, with 8 bases identical to TRBD1. The J segment lost 7 bases and the V segment lost 0 bases, leaving 7 bases of the junction unmatched. The CDR3 length is 16 residues. CDR1 is LNHNV, CDR2 YYDKDF, per germline (reference sequence). The CDR3 nucleotides read TGTGCCACCAGCAGAGATTCCGGACAGGGAACTGAAAAACTGTTTTTT. Protein: CATSRDSGQGTEKLFF. The whole variable domain, filled in from reference TRBV15 and TRBJ1-4, reads DAMVIQNPRYQVTQFGKPVTLSCSQTLNHNVMYWYQQKSSQAPKLLFHYYDKDFNNEADTPDNFQSRRPNTSFCFLDIRSPGLGDTAMYLCATSRDSGQGTEKLFFGSGTQLSVL.

Comment on this clonotype: Just one base apart from a much larger clone, this may be a read error. V usage is TRBV15 and J usage is TRBJ2-1; no definite D call. V lost 5 bases to trimming and J lost 10 bases, with 18 bases between them. Germline CDR1 reads LNHNV; CDR2 reads YYDKDF (reference sequence). This CDR3 is 14 amino acids long. This chain's CDR3 is CATSRSALAYEQFF. The CDR3 DNA follows: TGTGCCACCAGCCGCTCCGCCCTCGCCTACGAGCAGTTCTTC.

This clonotype was counted a few times. The genes are TRBV20-1 and TRBJ2-3; the match to TRBD2 covers 7 bases. Germline trimming cut 6 bases from V and 2 bases from J; bases unmatched to any gene: 11. CDR1 DFQATT and CDR2 SNEGSKA come from the germline V gene (reference sequence). The CDR3 spans 15 residues. This chain's CDR3 is CSANGLAVNTDTQYF. The CDR3, as DNA: TGCAGTGCCAACGGCCTAGCGGTCAACACAGATACGCAGTATTTT.

The chain joins TRBV12-3 or TRBV12-4 to TRBJ1-5; D possibly corresponds to TRBD1 (6 bases). CDR3 length: 13 amino acids. Trimming shortened V by 3 bases and J by 7 bases, and 10 bases separated the two germline ends. CDR3 amino acids: CASSFGGGQPQHF. DNA for the CDR3: TGTGCCAGCAGTTTTGGGGGCGGACAGCCCCAGCATTTT.

A few counts support this clonotype. The V and J genes are TRBV7-9 and TRBJ2-4, with a possible D match to TRBD2 (6 bases). The DNA end lines up better with TRBJ2-5; the J call may be wrong. The CDR3 sequence is 16 residues long. Germline CDR1 and CDR2: SEHNR and FQNEAQ (reference sequence). This CDR3 reads CASSPPRNSGQETQYF. Written as DNA, the CDR3 is TGTGCCAGCAGCCCACCTAGAAATAGCGGACAAGAGACCCAGTACTTC.

CDR3 sequence (DNA): TGTGCCAGCAGCCGACTTCCCTCGAATGATAACATCTACAATGAGCAGTTCTTC. It specifies CASSRLPSNDNIYNEQFF. This chain joins TRBV28 and TRBJ2-1, with D hard to call. Germline lookup yields CDR1 MDHEN and CDR2 SYDVKM. Trimming pared 6 bases from V and 3 bases from J, leaving 24 bases between. CDR3 length: 18 residues. Drawing the rest from reference TRBV28 and TRBJ2-1, the complete variable domain is DVKVTQSSRYLVKRTGEKVFLECVQDMDHENMFWYRQDPGLGLRLIYFSYDVKMKEKGDIPEGYSVSREKKERFSLILESASTNQTSMYLCASSRLPSNDNIYNEQFFGPGTRLTVL.

This clonotype appeared a few times. This chain's CDR3 is CASSLGTKYQETQYF. CDR3 DNA: TGTGCCAGCAGCTTAGGGACTAAGTACCAAGAGACCCAGTACTTC. The chain carries TRBV11-3 and TRBJ2-5; TRBD2 might be the D (6 bases). V lost 1 base and J 0 bases, leaving 9 bases between the germline ends. This CDR3 is built from 15 residues. Looked up from germline, CDR1 is SGHNT and CDR2 is YENEEA.

This clonotype was picked up a small number of times. The CDR3 DNA is TGCAGCGTTTCCCTAGGTTCCTACGAGCAGTACTTC. It yields the protein CSVSLGSYEQYF. V usage is TRBV29-1 and J usage is TRBJ2-7; D unresolved. The CDR3 has 12 amino acids. The V end was cut by 5 bases, the J end by 1 base, with 9 bases between. Germline V gives CDR1 SQVTM, CDR2 ANQGSEA.

This sequence joins TRBV7-9 and TRBJ1-1; no definite D call. Germline lookup yields CDR1 SEHNR and CDR2 FQNEAQ (reference sequence). The CDR3 runs 14 residues. V gave up 6 bases and J gave up 2 bases, with 13 bases separating them. CDR3 DNA sequence: TGTGCCAGCAGTTCCTTTGGGGTTAACACTGAAGCTTTCTTT. Protein product: CASSSFGVNTEAFF.

The chain has TRBV12-3 or TRBV12-4 and TRBJ2-3; D ambiguous. The CDR3 spans 16 residues. The ends were cut back, 2 bases at V and 4 bases at J, with 16 bases in the middle. The CDR3 reads CASSLLGKGWADTQYF. CDR3 sequence (DNA): TGTGCCAGCAGTTTACTGGGTAAAGGGTGGGCAGATACGCAGTATTTT.

As for this clonotype: One junction end does not reproduce the germline sequence, and a read error may be involved. The CDR3 bases are TGTGTCAGCAGCATGGACGGAAGAAGCACCGGGGAGCTGTTTTTT. It specifies CVSSMDGRSTGELFF. The chain joins TRBV11-3 to TRBJ2-2; D is undetermined. Germline V gene lookup returns CDR1 SGHNT and CDR2 YENEEA. The CDR3 sequence is 15 residues long.

This chain joins TRBV5-1 and TRBJ2-3; 7 bases align to TRBD2. There are 14 residues in the CDR3. Losses at the gene ends were 6 bases for V and 4 bases for J; bases not matched to a gene: 8. The germline V gene encodes CDR1 SGHRS and CDR2 YFSETQ. The DNA for the CDR3 is TGCGCCAGCAAGCGGGGCCCTGATTCAGATACGCAGTATTTT. Protein product: CASKRGPDSDTQYF.

This chain joins TRBV20-1 and TRBJ2-1; D may be TRBD1 (5 bases). The germline V gene encodes CDR1 DFQATT and CDR2 SNEGSKA (reference sequence). Between the trimmed V and J ends, which lost 6 bases and 10 bases, there was a span of 13 bases. This CDR3 region has 11 residues. The CDR3 DNA reads TGCAGTGCCGCCCCTAGGGGAGAGCAGTTCTTC. Its protein is CSAAPRGEQFF.

This chain joins TRBV2 and TRBJ2-1; 12 bases agree with TRBD2. This CDR3 is built from 16 residues. V was clipped by 3 bases and J by 4 bases; unmatched bases: 4. Germline V CDR1 and CDR2: SNHLY, FYNNEI. The CDR3 loop is CASSDWTSGEYNEQFF. CDR3 DNA: TGTGCCAGCAGTGATTGGACTAGCGGGGAATACAATGAGCAGTTCTTC.

The table lists this clonotype with a few counts. The genes are TRBV12-3 or TRBV12-4 and TRBJ2-3, with 8 bases that match TRBD2. The CDR3 is 16 residues long. V shed 2 bases, J shed 2 bases, and the junction held 6 bases outside the gene matches. The CDR3 DNA reads TGTGCCAGCAGTTTATACCTAGCGGGCACCACAGATACGCAGTATTTT. Translated: CASSLYLAGTTDTQYF.

There are a few counts of this clonotype. The CDR3 spells CASSLGQVVADTQYF. CDR3 nucleotides: TGTGCCAGCAGCTTAGGACAGGTTGTGGCAGATACGCAGTATTTT. The chain links TRBV7-6 to TRBJ2-3, with D maybe TRBD1 (6 bases). Trimming stripped 1 base from V and 4 bases from J, with 12 bases between. CDR3 size: 15 residues. Germline V gene lookup returns CDR1 SGHVS and CDR2 FNYEAQ.

This clonotype was found a few times. The junction differs from germline at one of its ends, possibly a read error. The rearrangement links TRBV10-3 to TRBJ1-2; possible D gene TRBD1, 5 bases. The germline CDR1 and CDR2 sequences are ENHRY and SYGVKD. The CDR3 is 14 residues long. CDR3 amino acids: CAVLRAGVDYGYTF. CDR3 DNA: TGTGCCGTCTTACGTGCGGGGGTAGACTACGGCTACACCTTC.

The sample holds many counts of this clonotype. The chain links TRBV20-1 to TRBJ2-7; 9 bases line up with TRBD1. Germline V CDR1 and CDR2: DFQATT, SNEGSKA (reference sequence). The CDR3 length is 15 residues. V shed 1 base and J 1 base; nucleotides not matched to a gene: 5. The CDR3 sequence: CSARGGQGTSYEQYF. In nucleotides, the CDR3 is TGCAGTGCTAGAGGGGGACAGGGTACATCCTACGAGCAGTACTTC.

On this clonotype itself: The junction differs from germline at one of its ends, possibly a read error. The chain employs TRBV29-1 and TRBJ2-3, with a weak D call TRBD1 (6 bases). CDR3 length: 12 amino acids. CDR1 and CDR2 from the germline V gene are SQVTM and ANQGSEA. Here the CDR3 reads CSGESGGYSKYF. As DNA, the CDR3 is TGCAGCGGTGAAAGTGGGGGCTATTCCAAGTATTTT.